Listed below are T cell receptor beta chains from one sample, sequenced in a study of tumor-infiltrating lymphocytes in localized non-small cell lung cancer. Clones were sequenced by immunoSEQ multiplex PCR, and TCRdb holds only the in-frame ones, with some missing. Among 23,000 or so clones listed, 50% to 70% were seen once. The specimen was lung tumor tissue. These receptor sequences come from a human donor with non-small cell lung cancer. CDR3s include the opening cysteine and the closing phenylalanine or tryptophan. A D gene is named only where the DNA matches it firmly. Rows give clone size only sometimes, using once, few, many, or a class for an expanded clone.

CDR3aa,CDR3nt,abundance,d_gene,v_gene,j_gene
CASSVGQPQHF,TGTGCCAGCAGCGTAGGTCAGCCCCAGCATTTT,-,-,TRBV9,TRBJ1-5
CASGHREAGELFF,TGTGCTAGTGGTCACCGGGAAGCCGGGGAGCTGTTTTTT,-,-,TRBV12-5,TRBJ2-2
CASSYSQGTDTQYF,TGTGCCAGCAGTTACTCCCAGGGCACAGATACGCAGTATTTT,-,-,TRBV6-6,TRBJ2-3
CASSEYPPNREADEQFF,TGTGCCAGCAGTGAATATCCTCCTAACAGGGAAGCCGATGAGCAGTTCTTC,-,-,TRBV6-1,TRBJ2-1
CASSVQGGTGANVLTF,TGTGCCAGCAGTGTACAAGGGGGTACTGGGGCCAACGTCCTGACTTTC,-,-,TRBV6-1,TRBJ2-6
CASSLGASSYEQYF,TGTGCCAGCAGCTTAGGGGCCAGCTCCTACGAGCAGTACTTC,medium-sized,-,TRBV11-2,TRBJ2-7
CASSEVWTGEQYF,TGTGCCAGCAGTGAAGTGTGGACAGGTGAGCAGTACTTC,-,TRBD1,TRBV6-1,TRBJ2-7
CASSFNMNTEAFF,TGTGCCAGCAGCTTCAATATGAACACTGAAGCTTTCTTT,few,-,TRBV4-2,TRBJ1-1
CASSYLDGLGEQYF,TGTGCCAGCAGTTATTTGGACGGCCTCGGGGAGCAGTACTTC,-,-,TRBV6-5,TRBJ2-7
CASSPGGAQETQYF,TGTGCCAGCAGCCCGGGGGGGGCCCAAGAGACCCAGTACTTC,few,TRBD2,TRBV28,TRBJ2-5
CASSSSPSSSYNEQFF,TGTGCCAGCAGCTCCTCTCCCTCGAGCTCCTACAATGAGCAGTTCTTC,-,-,TRBV7-3,TRBJ2-1
CASRGSRGTEAFF,TGCGCCAGCAGGGGGAGTCGAGGGACTGAAGCTTTCTTT,-,-,TRBV10-1,TRBJ1-1
CASSQDSADRWNGYTF,TGCGCCAGCAGCCAAGATTCCGCGGACCGGTGGAATGGCTACACCTTC,-,-,TRBV4-1,TRBJ1-2
CASSLVLRQGNEQFF,TGTGCCAGCAGTTTGGTCCTTCGACAGGGCAATGAGCAGTTCTTC,once,TRBD1,TRBV6-5,TRBJ2-1
CASSPEGNEQFF,TGCGCCAGCAGCCCGGAGGGCAATGAGCAGTTCTTC,medium-sized,-,TRBV5-1,TRBJ2-1
CASSPMGGVLYEQYF,TGTGCCAGCAGCCCTATGGGGGGAGTGCTCTACGAGCAGTACTTC,-,-,TRBV28,TRBJ2-7
CASRTLSGRAYEQYF,TGTGCCAGCAGAACTCTTAGCGGGAGGGCCTACGAGCAGTACTTC,few,TRBD2,TRBV28,TRBJ2-7
CASSVDDGRADTQYF,TGTGCCAGCAGCGTAGATGACGGGAGGGCAGATACGCAGTATTTT,-,TRBD2,TRBV9,TRBJ2-3
CASSYRTGANEQFF,TGTGCCAGCAGCTATAGGACAGGAGCGAATGAGCAGTTCTTC,-,TRBD1,TRBV7-2,TRBJ2-1
CASSLGTSAADTQYF,TGTGCCAGCAGCTTAGGGACTAGCGCGGCAGATACGCAGTATTTT,-,TRBD2,TRBV7-3,TRBJ2-3
CASSLIGSTEAFF,TGTGCCAGCAGCTTAATTGGGTCCACTGAAGCTTTCTTT,-,-,TRBV5-8,TRBJ1-1
CASTISGSSYEQYF,TGTGCCAGTACTATATCCGGGAGCTCCTACGAGCAGTACTTC,-,-,TRBV19,TRBJ2-7
CASSEVWGANEQFF,TGTGCCAGCAGTGAAGTTTGGGGGGCGAATGAGCAGTTCTTC,-,-,TRBV6-1,TRBJ2-1
CATAKGALSGELFF,TGTGCCACGGCGAAGGGCGCGCTTAGCGGGGAGCTGTTTTTT,few,-,TRBV6-1,TRBJ2-2
CASSFQGASPYEQYF,TGTGCCAGCAGTTTCCAGGGGGCAAGCCCCTACGAGCAGTACTTC,-,TRBD1,TRBV2,TRBJ2-7
CASSSPGQQRYEQYF,TGTGCCAGCAGTTCACCGGGACAGCAGAGGTACGAGCAGTACTTC,-,TRBD1,TRBV6-5,TRBJ2-7
CASSLAEAGRLETQYF,TGCGCCAGCAGCTTGGCCGAGGCAGGTCGGTTAGAGACCCAGTACTTC,once,-,TRBV5-1,TRBJ2-5
CASSPNSNQPQHF,TGTGCCAGCAGTCCAAATAGCAATCAGCCCCAGCATTTT,-,-,TRBV6-6,TRBJ1-5
CASSQDVRGAFF,TGTGCCAGCAGCCAAGATGTCAGGGGGGCTTTCTTT,-,TRBD1,TRBV14,TRBJ1-1
CASSYPQTETQYF,TGTGCCAGCAGTTACCCCCAGACGGAGACCCAGTACTTC,-,-,TRBV6-6,TRBJ2-5
CASSLAGRGAGETQYF,TGTGCCAGCAGCTTAGCCGGTCGGGGGGCAGGAGAGACCCAGTACTTC,-,-,TRBV7-9,TRBJ2-5
CASSHRGKNGDYGYTF,TGCGCCAGCAGCCACAGGGGGAAGAACGGGGACTATGGCTACACCTTC,-,TRBD1,TRBV4-1,TRBJ1-2
CASSWTSGDPEQFF,TGTGCCAGCAGTTGGACTAGCGGGGACCCGGAGCAGTTCTTC,-,TRBD2,TRBV6-6,TRBJ2-1
CASTADAHSYEQYF,TGTGCCAGCACCGCCGACGCACACTCCTACGAGCAGTACTTC,-,-,TRBV2,TRBJ2-7
CASGALYEQYF,TGTGCCAGCGGTGCTCTATACGAGCAGTACTTC,-,-,TRBV2,TRBJ2-7
CASSSSLADTQYF,TGTGCCAGCAGCTCGTCACTAGCAGATACGCAGTATTTT,-,-,TRBV7-2,TRBJ2-3
CASRDRDSGTDTQYF,TGTGCCAGCAGGGACCGGGACAGCGGCACAGATACGCAGTATTTT,-,TRBD1,TRBV2,TRBJ2-3
CASSSLVTLAGAYNEQFF,TGTGCCAGCAGTTCCCTTGTCACTCTAGCGGGAGCGTACAATGAGCAGTTCTTC,-,TRBD2,TRBV28,TRBJ2-1
CASSFSGTRDIGELFF,TGTGCCAGCAGCTTCAGCGGAACCAGGGATATCGGGGAGCTGTTTTTT,once,-,TRBV5-4,TRBJ2-2
CSVDPVQGTEAFF,TGCAGCGTCGACCCAGTACAGGGCACTGAAGCTTTCTTT,-,-,TRBV29-1,TRBJ1-1
CASITRDGPNTEAFF,TGTGCCAGTATAACGCGGGATGGCCCGAACACTGAAGCTTTCTTT,few,-,TRBV19,TRBJ1-1
CASSARVGVGETQYF,TGTGCCAGCAGCGCCCGAGTCGGGGTTGGGGAGACCCAGTACTTC,-,-,TRBV25-1,TRBJ2-5
CASSPSDHPTGTEETQYF,TGTGCCAGCAGTCCATCCGACCACCCGACGGGGACAGAAGAGACCCAGTACTTC,-,TRBD1,TRBV6-4,TRBJ2-5
CASSEARQTYTEAFF,TGTGCCAGCAGTGAAGCGCGGCAGACTTACACTGAAGCTTTCTTT,few,-,TRBV2,TRBJ1-1